This T cell receptor (beta chain) was profiled in a study of CD4 and CD8 cells across lung adenocarcinoma regions. Localized lung adenocarcinoma, a non-small cell lung cancer, affected the donors. TCRdb re-called the PCR reads through MiXCR, storing one row per CDR3 protein. This table holds under 20,000 distinct CDR3 sequences, about 46% found once. This clonotype was detected ten times or more. CDR3 length equals 13 residues. Germline assignment: CDR1 KGHDR and CDR2 SFDVKD. The V gene lost 7 bases and the J gene lost 0 bases, with 8 bases spanning the gap. The V call is TRBV24-1, the J call TRBJ1-1; D is undetermined. The receptor's source is a male donor with lung adenocarcinoma. The CD4 and CD8 labels of this study may be unreliable. Sequenced material: CD4+ T cells from the margin of a lung tumor. CDR3 in amino acids: CATRGNMNTEAFF. CDR3 coding DNA: TGTGCCACCAGGGGAAACATGAACACTGAAGCTTTCTTT.